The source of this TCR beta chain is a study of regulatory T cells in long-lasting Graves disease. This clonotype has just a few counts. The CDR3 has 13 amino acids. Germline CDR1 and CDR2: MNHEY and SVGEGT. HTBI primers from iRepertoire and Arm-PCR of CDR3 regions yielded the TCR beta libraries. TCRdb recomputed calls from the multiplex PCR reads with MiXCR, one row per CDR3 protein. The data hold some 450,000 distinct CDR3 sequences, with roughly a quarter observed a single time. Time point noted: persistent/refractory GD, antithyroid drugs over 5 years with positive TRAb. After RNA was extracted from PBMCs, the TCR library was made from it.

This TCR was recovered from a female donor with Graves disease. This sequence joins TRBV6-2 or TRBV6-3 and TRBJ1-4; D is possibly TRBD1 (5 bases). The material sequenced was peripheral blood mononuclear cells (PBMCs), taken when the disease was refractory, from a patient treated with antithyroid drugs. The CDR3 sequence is CVRMGRVSEKLFF. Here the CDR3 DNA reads TGTGTCAGAATGGGCAGGGTTAGTGAAAAACTGTTTTTT.